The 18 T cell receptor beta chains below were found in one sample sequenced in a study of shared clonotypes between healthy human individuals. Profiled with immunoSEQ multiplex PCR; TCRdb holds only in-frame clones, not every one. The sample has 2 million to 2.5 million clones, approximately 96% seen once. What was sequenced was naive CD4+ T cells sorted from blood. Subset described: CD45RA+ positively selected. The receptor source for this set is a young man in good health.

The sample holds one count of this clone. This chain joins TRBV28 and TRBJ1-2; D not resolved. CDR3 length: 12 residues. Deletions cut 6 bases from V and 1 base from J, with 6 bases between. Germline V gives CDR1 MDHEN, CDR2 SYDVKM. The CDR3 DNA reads TGTGCCAGCAGGGTTAGTAACTATGGCTACACCTTC. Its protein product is CASRVSNYGYTF.

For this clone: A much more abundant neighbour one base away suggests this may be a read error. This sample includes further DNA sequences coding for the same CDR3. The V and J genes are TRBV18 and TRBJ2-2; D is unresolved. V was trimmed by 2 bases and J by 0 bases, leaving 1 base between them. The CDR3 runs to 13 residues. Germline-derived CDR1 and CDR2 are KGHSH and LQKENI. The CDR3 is CASSPANTGELFF. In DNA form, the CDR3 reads TGTGCCAGCTCACCAGCGAACACCGGGGAGCTGTTTTTT.

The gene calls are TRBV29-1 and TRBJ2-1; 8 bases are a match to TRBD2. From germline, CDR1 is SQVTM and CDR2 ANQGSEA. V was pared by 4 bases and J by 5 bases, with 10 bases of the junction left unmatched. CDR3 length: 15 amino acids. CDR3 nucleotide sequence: TGCAGCGTTGCCCCCCGATTAGCGGGGAACAATGAGCAGTTCTTC. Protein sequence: CSVAPRLAGNNEQFF.

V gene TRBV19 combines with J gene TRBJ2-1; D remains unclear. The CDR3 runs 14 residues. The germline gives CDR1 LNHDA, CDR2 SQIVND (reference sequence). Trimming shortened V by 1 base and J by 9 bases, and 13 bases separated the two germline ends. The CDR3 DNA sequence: TGTGCCAGTAGTATAGCCCCTTTAACTGGTGAGCAGTTCTTC. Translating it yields CASSIAPLTGEQFF.

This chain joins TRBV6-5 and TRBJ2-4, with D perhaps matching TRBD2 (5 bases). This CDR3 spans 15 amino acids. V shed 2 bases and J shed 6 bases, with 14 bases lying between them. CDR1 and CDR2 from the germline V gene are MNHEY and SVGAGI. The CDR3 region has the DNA TGTGCCAGCAGTTACGGTACTAGAGGGTTAAACATTCAGTACTTC. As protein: CASSYGTRGLNIQYF.

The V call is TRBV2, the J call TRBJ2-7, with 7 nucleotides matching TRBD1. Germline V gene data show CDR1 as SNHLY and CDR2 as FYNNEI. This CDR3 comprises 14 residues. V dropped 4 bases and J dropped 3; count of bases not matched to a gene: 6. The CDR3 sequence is CASSGGTANYEQYF. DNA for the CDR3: TGTGCCAGCAGTGGAGGGACAGCCAACTACGAGCAGTACTTC.

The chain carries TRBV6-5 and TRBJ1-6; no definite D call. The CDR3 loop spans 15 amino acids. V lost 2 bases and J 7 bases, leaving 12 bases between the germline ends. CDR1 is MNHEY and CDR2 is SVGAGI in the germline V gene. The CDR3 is CASSYDMERNSPLHF. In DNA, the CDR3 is TGTGCCAGCAGTTACGATATGGAGCGGAATTCACCCCTCCACTTT.

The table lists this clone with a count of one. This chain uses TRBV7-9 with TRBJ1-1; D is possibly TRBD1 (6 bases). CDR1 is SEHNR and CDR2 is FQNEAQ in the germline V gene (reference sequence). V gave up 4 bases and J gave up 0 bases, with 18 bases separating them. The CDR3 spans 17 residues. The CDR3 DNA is TGTGCCAGCAGCTCCCGGGGCGCCGGGGGCCTGAACACTGAAGCTTTCTTT. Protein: CASSSRGAGGLNTEAFF.

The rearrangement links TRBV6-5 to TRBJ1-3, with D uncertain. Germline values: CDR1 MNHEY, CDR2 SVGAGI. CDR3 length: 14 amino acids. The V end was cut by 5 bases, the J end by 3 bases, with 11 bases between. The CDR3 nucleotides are TGTGCCAGCAGTACGTGGACCAGTGGAAACACCATATATTTT. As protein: CASSTWTSGNTIYF.

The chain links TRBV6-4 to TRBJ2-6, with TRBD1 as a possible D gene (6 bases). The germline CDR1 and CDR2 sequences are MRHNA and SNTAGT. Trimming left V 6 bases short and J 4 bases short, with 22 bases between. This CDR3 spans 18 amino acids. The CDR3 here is CASSPAAAGALGANVLTF. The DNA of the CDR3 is TGTGCCAGCAGCCCTGCGGCGGCAGGGGCCCTCGGGGCCAACGTCCTGACTTTC.

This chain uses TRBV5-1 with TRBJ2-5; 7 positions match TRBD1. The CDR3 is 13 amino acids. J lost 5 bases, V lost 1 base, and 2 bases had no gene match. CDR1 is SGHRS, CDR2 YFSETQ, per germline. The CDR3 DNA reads TGCGCCAGCAGCTTGCAACAGGGGGAGACCCAGTACTTC. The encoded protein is CASSLQQGETQYF.

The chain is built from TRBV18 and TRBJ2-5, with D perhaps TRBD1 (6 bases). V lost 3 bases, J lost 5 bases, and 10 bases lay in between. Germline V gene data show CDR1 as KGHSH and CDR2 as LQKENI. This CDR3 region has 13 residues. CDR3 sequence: CASSPGTPETQYF. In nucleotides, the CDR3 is TGTGCCAGCTCACCCGGGACACCGGAGACCCAGTACTTC.

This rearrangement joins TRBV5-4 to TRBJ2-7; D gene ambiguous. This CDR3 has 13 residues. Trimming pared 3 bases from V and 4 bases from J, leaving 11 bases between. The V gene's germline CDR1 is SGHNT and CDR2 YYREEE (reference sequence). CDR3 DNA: TGTGCCAGCAGCTCGACGGCCTTATACGAGCAGTACTTC. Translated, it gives CASSSTALYEQYF.

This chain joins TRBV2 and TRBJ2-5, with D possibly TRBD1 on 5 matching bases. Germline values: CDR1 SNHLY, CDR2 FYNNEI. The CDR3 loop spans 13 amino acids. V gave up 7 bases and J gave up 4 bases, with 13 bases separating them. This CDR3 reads CASKKGPSETQYF. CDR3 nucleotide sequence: TGTGCCAGCAAGAAGGGGCCGTCAGAGACCCAGTACTTC.

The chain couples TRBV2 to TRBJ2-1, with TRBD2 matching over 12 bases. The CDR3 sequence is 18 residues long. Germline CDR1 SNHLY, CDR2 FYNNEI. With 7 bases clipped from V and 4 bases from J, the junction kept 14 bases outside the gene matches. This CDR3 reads CASIGTSGLRDNYNEQFF. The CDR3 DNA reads TGTGCCAGCATAGGGACTAGCGGGTTGAGGGACAATTACAATGAGCAGTTCTTC.

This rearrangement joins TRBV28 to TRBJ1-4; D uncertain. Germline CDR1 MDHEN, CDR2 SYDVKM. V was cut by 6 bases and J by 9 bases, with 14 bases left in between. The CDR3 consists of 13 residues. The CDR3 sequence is CASRPTGPQKLFF. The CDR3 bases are TGTGCCAGCAGGCCTACCGGGCCCCAAAAACTGTTTTTT.

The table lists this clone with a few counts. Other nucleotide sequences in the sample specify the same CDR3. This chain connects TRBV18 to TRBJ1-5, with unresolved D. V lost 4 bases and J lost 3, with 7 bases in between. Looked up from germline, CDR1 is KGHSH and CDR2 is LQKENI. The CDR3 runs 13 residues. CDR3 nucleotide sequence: TGTGCCAGCTCACTCGATCTCAATCAGCCCCAGCATTTT. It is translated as CASSLDLNQPQHF. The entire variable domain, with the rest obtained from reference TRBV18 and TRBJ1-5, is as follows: NAGVMQNPRHLVRRRGQEARLRCSPMKGHSHVYWYRQLPEEGLKFMVYLQKENIIDESGMPKERFSAEFPKEGPSILRIQQVVRGDSAAYFCASSLDLNQPQHFGDGTRLSIL.

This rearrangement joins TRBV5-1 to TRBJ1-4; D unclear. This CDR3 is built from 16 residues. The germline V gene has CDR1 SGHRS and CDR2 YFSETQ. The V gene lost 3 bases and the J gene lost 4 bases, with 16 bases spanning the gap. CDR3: CASSSDATMINEKLFF. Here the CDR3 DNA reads TGCGCCAGCAGCTCGGACGCCACCATGATTAATGAAAAACTGTTTTTT.